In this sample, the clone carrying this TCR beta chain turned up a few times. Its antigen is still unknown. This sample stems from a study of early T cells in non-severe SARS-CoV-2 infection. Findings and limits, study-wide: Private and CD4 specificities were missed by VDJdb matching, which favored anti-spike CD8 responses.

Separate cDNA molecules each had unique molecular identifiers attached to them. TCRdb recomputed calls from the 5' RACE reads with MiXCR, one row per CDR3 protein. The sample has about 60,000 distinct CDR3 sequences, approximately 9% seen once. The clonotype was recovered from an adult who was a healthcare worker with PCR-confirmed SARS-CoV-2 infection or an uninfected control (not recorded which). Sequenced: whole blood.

CDR3 residues: CASSSDRDRGLWYGYTF. In DNA form, the CDR3 reads TGTGCCAGCAGTTCCGACCGGGACAGGGGTTTGTGGTATGGCTACACCTTC. The rearrangement joins TRBV27 to TRBJ1-2; 10 positions agree with TRBD1. The ends lost 4 bases at V and 5 bases at J; junction bases unmatched: 13. The CDR3 is made up of 17 amino acids. Germline V lookup: CDR1 MNHEY, CDR2 SMNVEV (reference sequence).